The T cell receptor (beta chain) under discussion was sequenced for a study of immune heterogeneity within non-small cell lung tumors. Overall study context: Squamous cell carcinomas accounted for 4 of the tumors, non-squamous carcinomas for around 9, and 1 was not otherwise specified.

With 32 V and 13 J primers, multiplex PCR amplified the TCR beta CDR3. Each CDR3 protein gets one entry after TCRdb re-called the multiplex PCR reads with MiXCR. The profile shows approximately 31,000 distinct CDR3 sequences, 25% to 30% of them singletons. Bulk tumor genomic DNA, around 600 ng per sample, was the template. Spaced far apart, several biopsies were taken from each primary tumor during surgery. Samples came from untreated patients having curative surgery for newly diagnosed non-small cell lung cancer. Newly diagnosed non-small cell lung cancer patients undergoing curative-intent surgery served as donors. Broader study findings: Local tumor mutational burden showed a correlation with local T-cell clonality that was moderate but significant (R 0.3 to 0.35). Identical dominant CDR3 beta clonotypes showed recurrence across tumor sites within a patient, and site-unique high-frequency clones were also present.

Comments on this clonotype: Its antigen remains unknown.

The sequence was collected from a middle-aged man with non-small cell lung cancer. The sequencing sample was made of lung tumor tissue.

CDR3 bases: TGTGCCAGCAGCTTGGGGACAGTGGGCACCGGGGAGCTGTTTTTT. Amino acid sequence: CASSLGTVGTGELFF. V gene TRBV11-2 combines with J gene TRBJ2-2, with 7 bases that match TRBD1. The V and J ends lost 3 bases and 4 bases, in that order; junction bases with no gene match: 5. Germline values: CDR1 SGHAT, CDR2 FQNNGV. This CDR3 spans 15 amino acids.